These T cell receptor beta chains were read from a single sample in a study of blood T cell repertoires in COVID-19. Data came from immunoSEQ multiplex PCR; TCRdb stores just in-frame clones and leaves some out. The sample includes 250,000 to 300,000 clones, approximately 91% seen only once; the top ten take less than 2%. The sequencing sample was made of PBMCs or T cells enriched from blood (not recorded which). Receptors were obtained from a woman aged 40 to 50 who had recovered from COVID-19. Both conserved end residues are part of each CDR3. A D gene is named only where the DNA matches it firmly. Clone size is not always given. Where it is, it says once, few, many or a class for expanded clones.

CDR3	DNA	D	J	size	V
CASSQDTGAANYEQYF	TGTGCCAGCAGCCAAGATACAGGGGCAGCGAACTACGAGCAGTACTTC	TRBD1	TRBJ2-7	-	TRBV4-2
CASSQNINQPQHF	TGCGCCAGCAGCCAAAACATTAATCAGCCCCAGCATTTT	-	TRBJ1-5	few	TRBV4-1
CASSLGRATNEKLFF	TGTGCCAGCAGCCTTGGCAGGGCAACTAATGAAAAACTGTTTTTT	-	TRBJ1-4	-	TRBV7-8
CAWSTGSRGYTF	TGTGCCTGGAGTACCGGGAGTAGGGGCTACACCTTC	-	TRBJ1-2	-	TRBV30
CTSGPDRRDLYF	TGTACTAGTGGACCCGACAGGCGAGATCTGTACTTC	-	TRBJ2-5	-	TRBV12-5
CASIQTGAPRDSGNTIYF	TGTGCCAGTATCCAAACTGGAGCACCAAGAGACTCTGGAAACACCATATATTTT	-	TRBJ1-3	-	TRBV19
CAWKFQDTNTGELFF	TGTGCCTGGAAATTTCAGGACACTAACACCGGGGAGCTGTTTTTT	-	TRBJ2-2	-	TRBV30
CASSARAAGAVVPGELFF	TGTGCCAGCAGCGCAAGGGCAGCGGGAGCGGTAGTCCCCGGGGAGCTGTTTTTT	TRBD2	TRBJ2-2	-	TRBV9
CASSLGTGSGNTIYF	TGCGCCAGCAGCTTGGGGACAGGCTCTGGAAACACCATATATTTT	TRBD1	TRBJ1-3	-	TRBV5-1
CSVGNRGATIHEQYF	TGCAGCGTTGGGAACAGGGGCGCAACAATCCACGAGCAGTACTTC	TRBD1	TRBJ2-7	-	TRBV29-1
CAWSEGTYNEQFF	TGTGCCTGGAGCGAGGGCACCTACAATGAGCAGTTCTTC	-	TRBJ2-1	-	TRBV30
CASSPGLAGGPAVGELFF	TGTGCCAGCAGCCCAGGACTAGCGGGGGGCCCTGCGGTAGGGGAGCTGTTTTTT	TRBD2	TRBJ2-2	-	TRBV3-1/TRBV3-2
CASKGGHGELFF	TGTGCCAGCAAGGGAGGCCACGGGGAGCTGTTTTTT	-	TRBJ2-2	-	TRBV7-8
CASEREGLTDTQYF	TGCGCCAGCGAGCGGGAGGGCCTGACAGATACGCAGTATTTT	TRBD2	TRBJ2-3	-	TRBV5-1
CASSSGTSGYEQYF	TGTGCCAGTAGTTCCGGGACTAGCGGGTACGAGCAGTACTTC	TRBD2	TRBJ2-7	-	TRBV19